This passage covers 32 T cell receptor beta chains from one sample sequenced in a study of blood T cell repertoires in COVID-19. Clones were read by immunoSEQ multiplex PCR, and TCRdb kept only the in-frame ones, dropping some. Altogether nearly 300,000 clones are present, about nine tenths being singletons, with the ten largest covering approximately 7.2%. Material: peripheral blood. These receptors all come from a woman aged 25 to 39 who had recovered from COVID-19.

Many counts were recorded for this clone. The CDR3 loop reads CASSYGHETYF. CDR3 sequence (DNA): TGTGCCAGCAGCTACGGACATGAGACGTACTTC. This chain uses TRBV11-2 with TRBJ2-7, with D maybe TRBD1 (5 bases). CDR1 SGHAT and CDR2 FQNNGV come from the germline V gene. V gave up 4 bases and J gave up 12 bases, with 13 bases separating them. The CDR3 runs 11 residues. Full variable domain (missing parts from reference TRBV11-2 and TRBJ2-7): EAGVAQSPRYKIIEKRQSVAFWCNPISGHATLYWYQQILGQGPKLLIQFQNNGVVDDSQLPKDRFSAERLKGVDSTLKIQPAKLEDSAVYLCASSYGHETYFGPGTRLTVT.

In DNA form, the CDR3 reads TGTGCCAGCAGCATCGGCAGGGGGTACACTGAAGCTTTCTTT. Its translation is CASSIGRGYTEAFF. The chain has TRBV3-1 (or the pseudogene TRBV3-2) and TRBJ1-1; 7 nucleotides match TRBD1. The CDR3 contains 14 residues. CDR1 and CDR2 from the germline V gene are LGHDT and YNNKEL (reference sequence). The V gene end was trimmed by 5 bases and the J gene end by 3 bases; junction bases not matched to a gene: 6.

This clone was seen more than once but under ten times. V usage is TRBV24-1 and J usage is TRBJ2-1; 7 bases fit TRBD2. Germline values: CDR1 KGHDR, CDR2 SFDVKD. The junction had 15 bases not matched to a gene; V was cut back by 9 bases and J by 8 bases. This CDR3 has 15 amino acids. The chain's CDR3 is CATASGRGIIDEQFF. CDR3 coding DNA: TGTGCCACCGCCTCGGGGCGGGGGATTATCGATGAGCAGTTCTTC.

The chain employs TRBV7-2 and TRBJ1-1; D may be TRBD1 (5 bases). The CDR3 is 13 residues long. Germline V gives CDR1 SGHTA, CDR2 FQGNSA. Trimming took off 4 bases at V and 1 base at J, with 7 bases between the two ends. Here the CDR3 DNA reads TGTGCCAGCAGCTACGACAGGAACACTGAAGCTTTCTTT. It specifies CASSYDRNTEAFF.

The chain recombines TRBV15 with TRBJ2-1; TRBD1 aligns across 8 bases. Germline loops: CDR1 LNHNV, CDR2 YYDKDF (reference sequence). The CDR3 spans 15 residues. The ends lost 3 bases at V and 2 bases at J; junction bases unmatched: 3. CDR3 in DNA: TGTGCCACCAGCAGGGACAGGGCCCCCTACAATGAGCAGTTCTTC. Translating it yields CATSRDRAPYNEQFF. The entire variable domain, with the rest obtained from reference TRBV15 and TRBJ2-1, is as follows: DAMVIQNPRYQVTQFGKPVTLSCSQTLNHNVMYWYQQKSSQAPKLLFHYYDKDFNNEADTPDNFQSRRPNTSFCFLDIRSPGLGDTAMYLCATSRDRAPYNEQFFGPGTRLTVL.

The genes are TRBV2 and TRBJ1-2, with 9 nucleotides matching TRBD1. Germline V gives CDR1 SNHLY, CDR2 FYNNEI. The CDR3 totals 15 residues. The junction had 11 bases not matched to a gene; V was cut back by 5 bases and J by 7 bases. The CDR3 loop reads CASSPDRGSALGYTF. CDR3 coding DNA: TGTGCCAGCAGTCCTGACAGGGGGTCGGCTCTTGGCTACACCTTC.

The V call is TRBV5-4, the J call TRBJ2-7, with 7 nucleotides matching TRBD2. The J segment lost 1 base and the V segment lost 3 bases, leaving 1 base of the junction unmatched. CDR1 is SGHNT and CDR2 is YYREEE in the germline V gene (reference sequence). This CDR3 comprises 13 residues. This chain's CDR3 is CASSSGGSYEQYF. The CDR3 DNA sequence: TGTGCCAGCAGCTCGGGGGGATCCTACGAGCAGTACTTC. Combining the CDR3 with reference TRBV5-4 and TRBJ2-7 gives the whole variable domain ETGVTQSPTHLIKTRGQQVTLRCSSQSGHNTVSWYQQALGQGPQFIFQYYREEENGRGNFPPRFSGLQFPNYSSELNVNALELDDSALYLCASSSGGSYEQYFGPGTRLTVT.

The chain is built from TRBV7-2 and TRBJ2-7; no firm D call. Germline loops: CDR1 SGHTA, CDR2 FQGNSA. The CDR3 spans 14 residues. Trimming removed 1 base from V and 1 base from J, with 8 bases in between. The CDR3 here is CASSLGAQSYEQYF. As DNA, the CDR3 is TGTGCCAGCAGCTTAGGGGCCCAATCCTACGAGCAGTACTTC.

The V and J genes are TRBV10-2 and TRBJ1-5; D is unresolved. Per germline, CDR1 WSHSY and CDR2 SAAADI. This CDR3 has 13 residues. V was cut by 4 bases and J by 3 bases, with 7 bases left in between. DNA for the CDR3: TGCGCCAGCAGTGGATCACTCAATCAGCCCCAGCATTTT. Residues: CASSGSLNQPQHF.

The chain recombines TRBV19 with TRBJ1-2, with a weak D call TRBD1 (5 bases). Germline CDR1 LNHDA, CDR2 SQIVND (reference sequence). CDR3 length: 15 amino acids. The V and J ends lost 2 bases and 0 bases respectively, with 10 bases between them. In DNA form, the CDR3 reads TGTGCCAGTAGTATAAGACAGCAGACTAACTATGGCTACACCTTC. It specifies CASSIRQQTNYGYTF.

V is TRBV5-1 and J is TRBJ2-3, with 12 nucleotides matching TRBD2. V trimming: 4 bases; J trimming: 4 bases; junction bases outside the gene matches: 7. This CDR3 has 16 amino acids. Germline CDR1 and CDR2: SGHRS and YFSETQ. CDR3 in DNA: TGCGCCAGCAGCCTGACTAGCGGGGGAATAGCAGATACGCAGTATTTT. Protein: CASSLTSGGIADTQYF.

The chain's CDR3 is CASSSNARGDEQFF. The CDR3 region has the DNA TGTGCCAGCAGCTCGAATGCTCGGGGAGATGAGCAGTTCTTC. The chain is built from TRBV5-5 and TRBJ2-1, with D perhaps matching TRBD2 (5 bases). Deletions cut 3 bases from V and 8 bases from J, with 15 bases between. CDR1 and CDR2 (germline): SGHKS, YYEKEE (reference sequence). The CDR3 covers 14 residues.

In the case of this clone: One end of the junction varies from germline; a read error may be responsible. This rearrangement joins TRBV7-2 to TRBJ1-1; no reliable D call. In germline, CDR1 is SGHTA, CDR2 FQGNSA. The CDR3 loop spans 11 amino acids. In nucleotides, the CDR3 is TGTGCCGGCAGCCAGCGCACTGAAGCTTTCTTT. Protein: CAGSQRTEAFF.

The CDR3 region is CAWSKGTHSSTDTQYF. The CDR3 nucleotides read TGTGCCTGGAGTAAGGGGACACATTCTAGCACAGATACGCAGTATTTT. The chain has TRBV30 and TRBJ2-3; tentative D call: TRBD1 (6 bases). Trimming removed 2 bases at V and 0 bases at J, with 15 bases between. The CDR3 contains 16 residues. Germline values: CDR1 GTSNPN, CDR2 SVGIG (reference sequence).

This clone was detected once. For the CDR3, the DNA is TGCGCCAGCAGTGAGAATTGGGAGGCAGTTGGCTACACCTTC. It codes for CASSENWEAVGYTF. The chain couples TRBV10-2 to TRBJ1-2, with D hard to call. The V end lost 2 bases, the J end lost 7 bases, and 14 bases lay between the germline ends. The CDR3 runs to 14 residues. The germline V gene has CDR1 WSHSY and CDR2 SAAADI.

The chain uses TRBV28 and TRBJ1-2, with D possibly TRBD1 on 5 matching bases. This CDR3 comprises 12 residues. V was pared by 5 bases and J by 6 bases, with 10 bases between. The germline V gene has CDR1 MDHEN and CDR2 SYDVKM. The CDR3 reads CASSQAGHGYTF. DNA for the CDR3: TGTGCCAGCAGTCAAGCAGGGCATGGCTACACCTTC.

V is TRBV5-1 and J is TRBJ2-7; TRBD1 aligns across 9 bases. V lost 9 bases to trimming and J lost 3 bases; unmatched junction nucleotides: 7. The CDR3 has 13 residues. Germline V gives CDR1 SGHRS, CDR2 YFSETQ. CDR3 amino acids: CATGRGQGYEQYF. The DNA of the CDR3 is TGCGCCACCGGTCGGGGACAGGGCTACGAGCAGTACTTC.

The chain joins TRBV19 to TRBJ2-1; 16 positions match TRBD2. The junction had 7 bases not matched to a gene; V was cut back by 6 bases and J by 2 bases. The CDR3 contains 18 residues. Germline CDR1 reads LNHDA; CDR2 reads SQIVND (reference sequence). DNA for the CDR3: TGTGCCAGTAGAGGGACTAGCGGGGGGGCTGTGCCCTACAATGAGCAGTTCTTC. The encoded protein is CASRGTSGGAVPYNEQFF.

The V call is TRBV29-1, the J call TRBJ1-2; D perhaps matches TRBD1 (6 bases). The CDR3 sequence is 12 residues long. V dropped 2 bases and J dropped 5 bases, with 9 bases sitting between them. Germline CDR1 and CDR2: SQVTM and ANQGSEA. The DNA for the CDR3 is TGCAGCGTTGAATTTAGGGGGTATGGCTACACCTTC. This translates into CSVEFRGYGYTF.

The chain carries TRBV5-1 and TRBJ1-1; D remains unclear. V shed 0 bases and J shed 3 bases, with 12 bases lying between them. Germline values: CDR1 SGHRS, CDR2 YFSETQ. The CDR3 contains 15 residues. In DNA, the CDR3 is TGCGCCAGCAGCTTGGACGGAGACCGGGACACTGAAGCTTTCTTT. It yields the protein CASSLDGDRDTEAFF. Based on the CDR3 plus reference TRBV5-1 and TRBJ1-1, the full variable domain is KAGVTQTPRYLIKTRGQQVTLSCSPISGHRSVSWYQQTPGQGLQFLFEYFSETQRNKGNFPGRFSGRQFSNSRSEMNVSTLELGDSALYLCASSLDGDRDTEAFFGQGTRLTVV.

This chain uses TRBV24-1 with TRBJ1-1; TRBD1 agrees at 9 bases. The CDR3 is 15 residues long. V lost 10 bases, J lost 3 bases, and 11 bases stayed unmatched. Looked up from germline, CDR1 is KGHDR and CDR2 is SFDVKD. In nucleotides, the CDR3 is TGTGCCACTAGTCCCGGGACAGGGATTGACACTGAAGCTTTCTTT. This codes for CATSPGTGIDTEAFF.

The V gene is TRBV2, the J gene TRBJ1-3; D gene uncertain. V dropped 8 bases and J dropped 0 bases, with 11 bases sitting between them. The germline gives CDR1 SNHLY, CDR2 FYNNEI. The CDR3 extends over 14 amino acids. CDR3 nucleotides: TGTGCCAGCGGCAGGTCAAGCTCTGGAAACACCATATATTTT. As protein: CASGRSSSGNTIYF.

This chain connects TRBV11-3 to TRBJ1-5, with TRBD1 matching over 10 bases. V was pared by 0 bases and J by 0 bases, with 11 bases of the junction left unmatched. This CDR3 spans 20 amino acids. Germline V gene sequence: CDR1 SGHNT, CDR2 YENEEA. CDR3 DNA sequence: TGTGCCAGCAGCTTAGATTGCGTTGACAGGGGGCGATATAGCAATCAGCCCCAGCATTTT. This sequence encodes CASSLDCVDRGRYSNQPQHF.

The gene calls are TRBV11-2 and TRBJ2-1; weak D call: TRBD2 (5 bases). V dropped 5 bases and J dropped 2 bases, with 19 bases sitting between them. This CDR3 contains 17 residues. The germline V gene has CDR1 SGHAT and CDR2 FQNNGV. CDR3 coding DNA: TGTGCCAGCAGCCCCCGCGTCGGGGTAGGACCCTACAATGAGCAGTTCTTC. Translated: CASSPRVGVGPYNEQFF. Supplemented by reference TRBV11-2 and TRBJ2-1, the full variable domain reads EAGVAQSPRYKIIEKRQSVAFWCNPISGHATLYWYQQILGQGPKLLIQFQNNGVVDDSQLPKDRFSAERLKGVDSTLKIQPAKLEDSAVYLCASSPRVGVGPYNEQFFGPGTRLTVL.

The genes are TRBV28 and TRBJ2-1; 11 nucleotides match TRBD2. Germline V gives CDR1 MDHEN, CDR2 SYDVKM. The CDR3 spans 15 residues. V gave up 10 bases and J gave up 3 bases; unmatched junction bases: 8. The CDR3 coding sequence is TGTGCCACCAACAGACTAGCGGGGCACTACAATGAGCAGTTCTTC. Translating gives CATNRLAGHYNEQFF.

This sequence joins TRBV10-3 and TRBJ2-7; D is perhaps TRBD2 (5 bases). The CDR3 is 16 amino acids. V lost 2 bases to trimming and J lost 0 bases, with 14 bases between them. Germline-derived CDR1 and CDR2 are ENHRY and SYGVKD. In nucleotides, the CDR3 is TGTGCCATCAGTGAGCAAGACGGTGAGGGCTCCTACGAGCAGTACTTC. Protein: CAISEQDGEGSYEQYF.

This rearrangement joins TRBV15 to TRBJ2-2; maybe TRBD2 (5 bases). From germline, CDR1 is LNHNV and CDR2 YYDKDF (reference sequence). V shed 0 bases and J shed 8 bases, with 10 bases lying between them. This CDR3 comprises 14 residues. CDR3 loop: CATSREAAVGELFF. The DNA of the CDR3 is TGTGCCACCAGCAGAGAGGCAGCGGTGGGGGAGCTGTTTTTT.

This clone occurred once. V gene TRBV6-4 combines with J gene TRBJ1-6; 7 nucleotides line up with TRBD1. Per germline, CDR1 MRHNA and CDR2 SNTAGT. This CDR3 spans 13 amino acids. V lost 9 bases to trimming and J lost 7 bases; unmatched junction nucleotides: 6. CDR3 sequence: CASRQGPNSPLHF. DNA of the CDR3: TGTGCCAGTAGACAGGGACCCAATTCACCCCTCCACTTT.

This sequence joins TRBV27 and TRBJ1-2, with D possibly TRBD1 on 5 matching bases. Germline CDR1 and CDR2: MNHEY and SMNVEV (reference sequence). The CDR3 is made up of 14 amino acids. V gave up 5 bases and J gave up 4 bases, with 14 bases separating them. The CDR3 reads CASSLRQGRYGYTF. In nucleotides, the CDR3 is TGTGCCAGCAGTCTCCGTCAGGGCCGCTATGGCTACACCTTC.

The rearrangement uses TRBV6-5 and TRBJ1-1; D remains ambiguous. The germline V and J ends were trimmed by 6 bases and 4 bases, with 12 bases remaining between them. The CDR3 consists of 13 residues. The germline V gene encodes CDR1 MNHEY and CDR2 SVGAGI. The DNA of the CDR3 is TGTGCCAGCAGAGTGGGCCTCGGCACTGAAGCTTTCTTT. It yields the protein CASRVGLGTEAFF.

This rearrangement joins TRBV7-2 to TRBJ2-1, with 8 bases that match TRBD1. Germline CDR1 SGHTA, CDR2 FQGNSA. CDR3 length: 13 amino acids. V trimming: 5 bases; J trimming: 6 bases; junction bases outside the gene matches: 3. CDR3 DNA sequence: TGTGCCAGCAGCGTGGACAGGGCCAATGAGCAGTTCTTC. Translating gives CASSVDRANEQFF.

This clone has a handful of counts. The chain links TRBV5-6 to TRBJ2-2; no definite D call. This CDR3 is 15 amino acids long. Germline CDR1 reads SGHDT; CDR2 reads YYEEEE. The ends were cut back, 1 base at V and 1 base at J, with 8 bases in the middle. CDR3 sequence: CASSLFARNTGELFF. CDR3 bases: TGTGCCAGCAGCTTGTTTGCTAGGAACACCGGGGAGCTGTTTTTT.